One sample yielded the 7 T cell receptor beta chains listed below, sequenced in a study of T cells in women clearing cervical HPV infection. Profiled with immunoSEQ multiplex PCR; TCRdb holds only in-frame clones, not every one. The sample includes 30,000 to 45,000 clones. The sequencing input was blood buffy coat. Source of these receptors: a woman between 18 and 69 years old with a cervical HPV16 infection that either progressed to CIN3+ or cleared (not recorded which).

About this clone: The CDR3 is cut off 3 residues early in the read; its end comes from the germline J gene. The rearrangement uses TRBV19 and TRBJ1-5; D perhaps matches TRBD1 (6 bases). V was cut by 3 bases and J by 4 bases, with 13 bases left in between. This CDR3 spans 15 amino acids. Per germline, CDR1 LNHDA and CDR2 SQIVND (reference sequence). The sequenced part of the CDR3 DNA is TGTGCCAGTAGTATTCTGGACAGCAATAATCAGCCC. This encodes CASSILDSNNQP. The whole CDR3 region reads CASSILDSNNQPQHF.

With respect to this clone: The sequence runs out 3 residues before the end of the CDR3; the remainder is reconstructed from the germline J gene. This chain uses TRBV20-1 with TRBJ2-5; D is perhaps TRBD2 (6 bases). CDR3 length: 13 amino acids. The V gene lost 5 bases and the J gene lost 2 bases, with 12 bases spanning the gap. Per germline, CDR1 DFQATT and CDR2 SNEGSKA (reference sequence). Incomplete CDR3 DNA: TGCAGTGCTGGGGGGACCATTCAAGAGACC. It translates to CSAGGTIQET. The full CDR3 sequence reads CSAGGTIQETQYF.

Turning to this clone: The CDR3 end lies 3 residues beyond the end of the read and is filled in from the germline J gene. V gene TRBV2 combines with J gene TRBJ2-3; 8 bases map to TRBD1. Germline CDR1 SNHLY, CDR2 FYNNEI. The length of the CDR3 is 15 residues. CDR3 residues: CASRPGQVSNQPQYF. The part of the CDR3 DNA that was read is TGTGCCAGCAGACCGGGACAGGTTAGCAATCAGCCG.

A note on this clone: Coverage ceases 3 residues before the CDR3 finishes, and the germline J gene fills in the end. This chain uses TRBV20-1 with TRBJ1-1; the match to TRBD1 covers 9 bases. The V gene's germline CDR1 is DFQATT and CDR2 SNEGSKA (reference sequence). The CDR3 is 14 amino acids. CDR3: CSARTGGATLEAFF. The covered CDR3 bases are TGCAGTGCTAGAACAGGGGGCGCTACTCTGGAA.

Details on this clone: The read is 3 residues too short to cover the CDR3 end, so that end is filled in from the germline J gene. The chain joins TRBV7-3 to TRBJ1-2; 7 bases map to TRBD1. The CDR3 contains 15 residues. V lost 1 base and J lost 6; bases outside the gene matches: 8. Germline CDR1 and CDR2: SGHTA and FQGTGA. The CDR3 sequence is CASSLKSAGGNGYTF. The sequenced CDR3 bases are TGTGCCAGCAGCTTAAAGTCGGCAGGGGGGAATGGC. Full variable domain (missing parts from reference TRBV7-3 and TRBJ1-2): GAGVSQTPSNKVTEKGKYVELRCDPISGHTALYWYRQSLGQGPEFLIYFQGTGAADDSGLPNDRFFAVRPEGSVSTLKIQRTERGDSAVYLCASSLKSAGGNGYTFGSGTRLTVV.

Worth noting for this clone: Coverage ceases 3 residues before the CDR3 finishes, and the germline J gene fills in the end. The chain recombines TRBV7-8 with TRBJ2-7; tentative D call: TRBD1 (5 bases). V was pared by 5 bases and J by 4 bases, with 15 bases between. Germline CDR1 and CDR2: SGHVS and FQNEAQ. There are 14 residues in the CDR3. Incomplete CDR3 DNA: TGTGCCAGCAGCCCCCGCGTAGGGGAATACGAG. This encodes CASSPRVGEYE. The entire CDR3 protein reads CASSPRVGEYEQYF.

CDR3 DNA, as far as it was read: TGTGCCAGTAGTATAGAAGGGCTTCAAAATTCACCC. As protein: CASSIEGLQNSP. The entire CDR3 is CASSIEGLQNSPLHF. The V call is TRBV19, the J call TRBJ1-6, with D unresolved. The read comes to an end 3 residues before the CDR3 does, leaving the germline J gene to fill in the end. Germline V CDR1 and CDR2: LNHDA, SQIVND (reference sequence). V was trimmed by 0 bases and J by 7 bases, leaving 10 bases between them. This CDR3 has 15 amino acids.